The 3 T cell receptor beta chains below all came from one sample that was sequenced in a study of technical replicates of blood from a few donors. The protocol was immunoSEQ multiplex PCR, while the TCRdb copy is restricted to in-frame clones and leaves out a portion. The sample has roughly 69,000 clones, 95% to 97% seen once. Sequencing input: T cells isolated from PBMCs. These receptor sequences come from a human donor in good health.

The chain joins TRBV7-3 to TRBJ1-1; perhaps TRBD1 as D (5 bases). Deletions cut 1 base from V and 5 bases from J, with 14 bases between. The CDR3 has 15 amino acids. Per the germline V gene, CDR1 is SGHTA and CDR2 is FQGTGA. DNA of the CDR3: TGTGCCAGCAGCTTAAGCCGTCAGGGTTGGACTGAAGCTTTCTTT. It specifies CASSLSRQGWTEAFF.

The chain has TRBV27 and TRBJ1-1; a weak D match, TRBD1 (5 bases). Looked up from germline, CDR1 is MNHEY and CDR2 is SMNVEV (reference sequence). The V gene lost 8 bases and the J gene lost 3 bases, with 13 bases spanning the gap. This CDR3 contains 13 residues. The CDR3 loop is CASGVGRYTEAFF. In DNA, the CDR3 is TGTGCCAGCGGTGTGGGGCGGTACACTGAAGCTTTCTTT.

The genes are TRBV27 and TRBJ1-2, with 7 nucleotides matching TRBD1. Germline values: CDR1 MNHEY, CDR2 SMNVEV (reference sequence). V was pared by 2 bases and J by 5 bases, with 14 bases of the junction left unmatched. This CDR3 contains 17 residues. CDR3 DNA sequence: TGTGCCAGCAGTTTAGGGCTACAGGGGCCTCTCTATTATGGCTACACCTTC. It is translated as CASSLGLQGPLYYGYTF.